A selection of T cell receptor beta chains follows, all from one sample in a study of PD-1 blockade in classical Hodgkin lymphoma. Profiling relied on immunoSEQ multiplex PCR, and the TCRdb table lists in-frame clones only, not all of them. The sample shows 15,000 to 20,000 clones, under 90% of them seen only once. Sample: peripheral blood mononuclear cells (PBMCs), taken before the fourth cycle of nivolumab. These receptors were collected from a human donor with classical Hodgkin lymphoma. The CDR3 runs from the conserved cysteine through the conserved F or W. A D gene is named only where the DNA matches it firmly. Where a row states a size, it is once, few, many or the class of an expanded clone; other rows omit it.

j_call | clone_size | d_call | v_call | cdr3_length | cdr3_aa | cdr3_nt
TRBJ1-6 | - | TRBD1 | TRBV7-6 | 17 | CASSPGQGSTYNSPLHF | TGTGCCAGCAGCCCCGGACAGGGGAGCACCTATAATTCACCCCTCCACTTT
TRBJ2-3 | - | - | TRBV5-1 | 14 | CASSLGVRADTQYF | TGCGCCAGCAGCTTGGGGGTGAGGGCAGATACGCAGTATTTT
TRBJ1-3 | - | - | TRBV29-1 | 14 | CSVEGGGSGNTIYF | TGCAGCGTTGAGGGGGGGGGCTCTGGAAACACCATATATTTT
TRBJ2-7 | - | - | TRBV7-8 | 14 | CASSLFTDNYEQYF | TGTGCCAGCAGCTTATTTACAGACAACTACGAGCAGTACTTC
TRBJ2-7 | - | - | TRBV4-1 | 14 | CASSQAGAPYEQYF | TGCGCCAGCAGCCAAGCCGGGGCTCCCTACGAGCAGTACTTC
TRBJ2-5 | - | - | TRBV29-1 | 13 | CSGRHRTQGTQYF | TGCAGCGGACGACACCGAACTCAAGGGACCCAGTACTTC
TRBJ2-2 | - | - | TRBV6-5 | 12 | CASGAKSGELFF | TGTGCCAGCGGCGCAAAGTCCGGGGAGCTGTTTTTT
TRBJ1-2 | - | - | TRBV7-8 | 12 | CASSFHSYGYTF | TGTGCCAGCAGCTTTCACTCATACGGCTACACCTTC
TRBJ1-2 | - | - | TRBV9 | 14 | CASSVDERPYGYTF | TGTGCCAGCAGCGTAGACGAGAGACCCTATGGCTACACCTTC
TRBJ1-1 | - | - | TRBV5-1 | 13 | CASSEGEGAEAFF | TGCGCCAGCAGTGAAGGGGAGGGTGCTGAAGCTTTCTTT
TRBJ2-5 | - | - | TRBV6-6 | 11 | CASSYRETQYF | TGTGCCAGCAGTTACAGGGAGACCCAGTACTTC
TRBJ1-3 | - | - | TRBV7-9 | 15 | CASSLGGALGNTIYF | TGTGCCAGCAGCTTAGGGGGGGCGCTTGGAAACACCATATATTTT
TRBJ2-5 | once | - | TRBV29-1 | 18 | CSAPRLEILGGGRETQYF | TGCAGCGCCCCGCGGTTGGAAATCCTAGGGGGGGGCCGAGAGACCCAGTACTTC
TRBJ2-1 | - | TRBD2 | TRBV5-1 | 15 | CASSLDGLALNEQFF | TGCGCCAGCAGCTTGGATGGACTAGCGTTGAATGAGCAGTTCTTC
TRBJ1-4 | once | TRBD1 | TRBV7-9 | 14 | CASRGQGDIEKLFF | TGTGCCAGCAGGGGACAGGGTGATATTGAAAAACTGTTTTTT
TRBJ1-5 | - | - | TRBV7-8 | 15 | CASSWDGYSNQPQHF | TGTGCCAGCAGTTGGGACGGATATAGCAATCAGCCCCAGCATTTT
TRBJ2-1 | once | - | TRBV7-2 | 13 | CASSLRSQGEQFF | TGTGCCAGCAGCTTGAGGAGCCAAGGTGAGCAGTTCTTC
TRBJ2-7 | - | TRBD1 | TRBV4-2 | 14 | CASSPGTGGYEQYF | TGTGCCAGCAGCCCCGGGACAGGTGGCTACGAGCAGTACTTC
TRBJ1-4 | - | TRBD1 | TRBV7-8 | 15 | CASSLTGGGNEKLFF | TGTGCCAGCAGCTTAACAGGGGGAGGGAATGAAAAACTGTTTTTT
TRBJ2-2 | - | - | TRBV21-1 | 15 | CASSKDRVDTGELFF | TGTGCCAGCAGCAAGGACAGGGTAGATACCGGGGAGCTGTTTTTT
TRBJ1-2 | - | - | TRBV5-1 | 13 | CASTLAGNRGYTF | TGCGCCAGCACCCTGGCGGGGAATCGGGGCTACACCTTC
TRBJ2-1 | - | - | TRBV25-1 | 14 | CATLSRGVNNEQFF | TGTGCCACCCTGTCCCGCGGGGTGAACAATGAGCAGTTCTTC
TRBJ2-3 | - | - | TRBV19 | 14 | CASSPGTQTDTQYF | TGTGCCAGTAGTCCCGGGACCCAGACAGATACGCAGTATTTT
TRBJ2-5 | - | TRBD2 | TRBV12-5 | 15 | CASGISGGRQETQYF | TGTGCTAGTGGTATTAGCGGGGGGCGTCAAGAGACCCAGTACTTC
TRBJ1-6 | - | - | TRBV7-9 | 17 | CASNPGGDNSYNSPLHF | TGTGCCAGCAACCCTGGTGGGGACAACTCCTATAATTCACCCCTCCACTTT
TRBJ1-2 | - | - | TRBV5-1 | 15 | CASSLVAGAGYGYTF | TGCGCCAGCAGCTTGGTGGCAGGGGCGGGCTATGGCTACACCTTC
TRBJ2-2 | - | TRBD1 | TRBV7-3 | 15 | CASGQGQTNTGELFF | TGTGCCAGCGGACAGGGACAGACGAACACCGGGGAGCTGTTTTTT
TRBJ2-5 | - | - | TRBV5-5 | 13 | CATQPSVQETQYF | TGTGCCACCCAGCCCTCAGTTCAAGAGACCCAGTACTTC
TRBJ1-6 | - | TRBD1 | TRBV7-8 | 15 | CASSPIQGAVSPLHF | TGTGCCAGCAGCCCGATTCAGGGGGCGGTTTCACCCCTCCACTTT